What follows are 9 T cell receptor beta chains derived from one specimen sequenced in a study of cytomegalovirus exposure and HLA in healthy donors. Amplification used 60 Vbeta primers and 13 Jbeta primers. Method: immunoSEQ multiplex PCR; TCRdb's copy keeps in-frame clones and lacks some. Found here are some 160,000 clones, nearly 80% of them singletons; the top ten hold around 3.3%. Sequenced sample: PBMCs. The receptors stem from a woman in her thirties or forties in good health and CMV-seronegative.

The rearrangement links TRBV4-1 to TRBJ1-6, with TRBD1 identical over 10 bases. Unmatched junction bases numbered 16, after V lost 4 bases and J lost 10 bases. The CDR3 contains 18 residues. CDR1 and CDR2 from the germline V gene are MGHRA and YSYEKL. The CDR3 region has the DNA TGCGCCAGCAGCCGAGGTGCGGCTAGGGGACAGGGGAACTCACCCCTCCACTTT. It yields the protein CASSRGAARGQGNSPLHF.

This chain uses TRBV9 with TRBJ2-1, with D perhaps TRBD2 (6 bases). V lost 3 bases, J lost 7 bases, and 17 bases lay in between. Germline V lookup: CDR1 SGDLS, CDR2 YYNGEE. The CDR3 is 15 amino acids. The CDR3 region has the DNA TGTGCCAGCAGCGCCCGGGACTCCATAGGGAATGAGCAGTTCTTC. Translating it yields CASSARDSIGNEQFF.

This chain joins TRBV7-9 and TRBJ1-3, with no clear D. Trimming cost V 1 base and J 0 bases, with 7 bases left between them. The CDR3 loop spans 15 amino acids. Per germline, CDR1 SEHNR and CDR2 FQNEAQ (reference sequence). The CDR3 nucleotides are TGTGCCAGCAGCTTAGACAGCGGCTCTGGAAACACCATATATTTT. Translation gives CASSLDSGSGNTIYF.

This clone has more than one count but fewer than ten. The rearrangement uses TRBV6-1 and TRBJ2-6; 7 bases map to TRBD1. CDR3 length equals 17 residues. Trimming at V came to 4 bases and at J to 0 bases, leaving 6 bases not matched to a gene. Germline V gene lookup returns CDR1 MNHNS and CDR2 SASEGT. The CDR3 protein is CASSASTGTSGANVLTF. The CDR3 DNA reads as TGTGCCAGCAGTGCGTCGACAGGGACCTCTGGGGCCAACGTCCTGACTTTC.

This clone has more than one count but fewer than ten. The chain joins TRBV5-1 to TRBJ1-3; 7 nucleotides match TRBD1. Germline loops: CDR1 SGHRS, CDR2 YFSETQ. The CDR3 covers 15 residues. V lost 4 bases to trimming and J lost 0 bases; unmatched junction nucleotides: 4. The CDR3: CASSRNRGSGNTIYF. Here the CDR3 DNA reads TGCGCCAGCAGCAGGAACAGGGGCTCTGGAAACACCATATATTTT.

This rearrangement joins TRBV7-9 to TRBJ2-5; TRBD1 aligns across 9 bases. CDR1 and CDR2 (germline): SEHNR, FQNEAQ (reference sequence). V shed 4 bases and J 1 base; nucleotides not matched to a gene: 7. This CDR3 has 16 residues. The CDR3 DNA reads TGTGCCAGCAGCTCCGGGACAGGGCGCTTCCAAGAGACCCAGTACTTC. As protein: CASSSGTGRFQETQYF.

The rearrangement uses TRBV5-1 and TRBJ2-1, with 9 nucleotides matching TRBD1. Germline-derived CDR1 and CDR2 are SGHRS and YFSETQ. This CDR3 contains 16 residues. V shed 2 bases, J shed 6 bases, and the junction held 9 bases outside the gene matches. The CDR3 nucleotides are TGCGCCAGCAGCTTCTCTACAGGGGGCGCCGTCAATGAGCAGTTCTTC. Amino acids: CASSFSTGGAVNEQFF.

The J gene is TRBJ1-1, the V gene TRBV27, with D perhaps TRBD1 (5 bases). Germline-derived CDR1 and CDR2 are MNHEY and SMNVEV (reference sequence). CDR3 length: 14 residues. With 3 bases removed from V and 4 bases from J, the gap between germline ends came to 12 bases. CDR3 amino acids: CASSLQGVSTEAFF. DNA for the CDR3: TGTGCCAGCAGTTTGCAGGGCGTGAGCACTGAAGCTTTCTTT.

This clone was seen only once. This chain joins TRBV7-9 and TRBJ2-3; the match to TRBD2 covers 11 bases. V dropped 7 bases and J dropped 1; count of bases not matched to a gene: 10. The CDR3 runs to 17 residues. CDR1 and CDR2 from the germline V gene are SEHNR and FQNEAQ (reference sequence). The CDR3: CASTRLAGGHGTDTQYF. For the CDR3, the DNA is TGTGCCAGCACGCGGCTAGCGGGGGGACACGGCACAGATACGCAGTATTTT.